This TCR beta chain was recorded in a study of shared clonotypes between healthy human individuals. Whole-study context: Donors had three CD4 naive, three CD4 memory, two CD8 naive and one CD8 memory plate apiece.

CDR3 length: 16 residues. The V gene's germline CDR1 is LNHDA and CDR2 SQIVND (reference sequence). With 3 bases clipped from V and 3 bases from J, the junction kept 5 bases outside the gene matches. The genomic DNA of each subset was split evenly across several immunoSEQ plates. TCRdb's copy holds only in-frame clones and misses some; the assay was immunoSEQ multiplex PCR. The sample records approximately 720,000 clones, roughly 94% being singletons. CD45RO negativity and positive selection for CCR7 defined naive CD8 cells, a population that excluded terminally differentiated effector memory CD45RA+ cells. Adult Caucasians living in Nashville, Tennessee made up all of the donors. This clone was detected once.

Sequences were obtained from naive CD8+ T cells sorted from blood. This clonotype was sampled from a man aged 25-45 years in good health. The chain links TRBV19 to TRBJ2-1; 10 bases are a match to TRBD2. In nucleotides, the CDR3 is TGTGCCAGTAGTATTGGACTAGCGGTATTCTACAATGAGCAGTTCTTC. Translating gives CASSIGLAVFYNEQFF.